What follows are 21 T cell receptor beta chains derived from one specimen sequenced in a study of blood T cell repertoires in COVID-19. Sequenced by immunoSEQ multiplex PCR; TCRdb stores in-frame clones only, minus some. This sample has some 300,000 clones; roughly 90% occur once, and the top ten carry 1.7%. Material: PBMCs or T cells enriched from blood (not recorded which). Source of these receptors: a woman aged 35 to 49 who had recovered from COVID-19.

The chain recombines TRBV7-2 with TRBJ1-4; 8 nucleotides agree with TRBD1. CDR1 SGHTA and CDR2 FQGNSA come from the germline V gene. This CDR3 is 14 amino acids long. Trimming removed 6 bases from V and 5 bases from J; junction bases left unmatched: 5. CDR3 sequence reads: CASRDQGANEKLFF. CDR3 in DNA: TGTGCCAGCAGAGATCAGGGGGCCAATGAAAAACTGTTTTTT.

The chain recombines TRBV5-1 with TRBJ1-2; D unclear. CDR1 and CDR2 (germline): SGHRS, YFSETQ. Trimming pared 0 bases from V and 8 bases from J, leaving 11 bases between. The CDR3 has 13 amino acids. CDR3 region: CASSLVVEEGYTF. The CDR3, as DNA: TGCGCCAGCAGCTTGGTGGTCGAGGAAGGCTACACCTTC. The variable domain in full, with the rest retrieved from reference TRBV5-1 and TRBJ1-2, is KAGVTQTPRYLIKTRGQQVTLSCSPISGHRSVSWYQQTPGQGLQFLFEYFSETQRNKGNFPGRFSGRQFSNSRSEMNVSTLELGDSALYLCASSLVVEEGYTFGSGTRLTVV.

The CDR3 DNA reads TGTGCCAGCAGCCCCGCCCTAAGAGACAGGGCTGGAAACACCATATATTTT. Its protein product is CASSPALRDRAGNTIYF. The V gene is TRBV2, the J gene TRBJ1-3, with TRBD1 identical over 7 bases. Germline V gene sequence: CDR1 SNHLY, CDR2 FYNNEI. The V and J ends lost 6 bases and 2 bases, in that order; junction bases with no gene match: 13. CDR3 length equals 17 residues.

This clone appeared a single time. The chain uses TRBV3-1 (or the pseudogene TRBV3-2) and TRBJ2-1; the D gene is possibly TRBD1 (5 bases). Germline V gives CDR1 LGHDT, CDR2 YNNKEL (reference sequence). V was shortened by 2 bases and J by 5 bases, with 7 bases between the two germline ends. The CDR3 contains 13 residues. For the CDR3, the DNA is TGTGCCAGCAGCCAACAGGGCAACAATGAGCAGTTCTTC. Protein product: CASSQQGNNEQFF.

Only one count was recorded for this clone. This chain connects TRBV7-6 to TRBJ2-7, with 8 bases aligning to TRBD2. CDR3 length: 17 amino acids. The ends lost 2 bases at V and 1 base at J; junction bases unmatched: 10. Looked up from germline, CDR1 is SGHVS and CDR2 is FNYEAQ. CDR3 DNA: TGTGCCAGCAGCTTATGGCTTGGCGGGGGGATTTCCTACGAGCAGTACTTC. Its protein product is CASSLWLGGGISYEQYF.

The J gene is TRBJ2-5, the V gene TRBV9; TRBD2 aligns across 9 bases. The germline V gene encodes CDR1 SGDLS and CDR2 YYNGEE. The trim removed 2 bases at V and 5 bases at J, leaving 4 bases unmatched. This CDR3 has 14 residues. Written as DNA, the CDR3 is TGTGCCAGCAGCGTTAGCGGGAGTTGGGAGACCCAGTACTTC. Encoded protein: CASSVSGSWETQYF.

The chain couples TRBV7-2 to TRBJ1-2; D may be TRBD1 (6 bases). The germline V gene has CDR1 SGHTA and CDR2 FQGNSA. Trimming removed 1 base from V and 5 bases from J, with 8 bases in between. The CDR3 spans 13 residues. The CDR3 sequence is CASSLDREYGYTF. As DNA, the CDR3 is TGTGCCAGCAGCTTAGACAGGGAATATGGCTACACCTTC.

The CDR3 bases are TGTGCCAGCACCCGCATGCGGGACAGCCTAAATCCGACCGGGGAGCTGTTTTTT. It specifies CASTRMRDSLNPTGELFF. The chain recombines TRBV28 with TRBJ2-2; a possible D gene is TRBD1 (7 bases). The CDR3 has 18 amino acids. Trimming removed 7 bases at V and 5 bases at J, with 26 bases between. The germline V gene has CDR1 MDHEN and CDR2 SYDVKM.

The genes are TRBV9 and TRBJ2-7; 11 bases align to TRBD2. Trimming removed 3 bases from V and 7 bases from J; junction bases left unmatched: 12. This CDR3 has 16 amino acids. Germline assignment: CDR1 SGDLS and CDR2 YYNGEE. CDR3 sequence: CASSEFQLAGAREQYF. CDR3 nucleotide sequence: TGTGCCAGCAGCGAGTTCCAACTAGCGGGGGCGAGGGAGCAGTACTTC.

V usage is TRBV5-1 and J usage is TRBJ1-2, with 8 nucleotides matching TRBD1. This CDR3 contains 14 residues. From germline, CDR1 is SGHRS and CDR2 YFSETQ. With 0 bases clipped from V and 2 bases from J, the junction kept 0 bases outside the gene matches. CDR3 in amino acids: CASSLGQGNYGYTF. For the CDR3, the DNA is TGCGCCAGCAGCTTGGGACAGGGGAACTATGGCTACACCTTC.

This chain uses TRBV2 with TRBJ1-3; tentatively, D is TRBD1 (6 bases). Germline V CDR1 and CDR2: SNHLY, FYNNEI. This CDR3 region has 14 residues. Trimming stripped 2 bases from V and 8 bases from J, with 13 bases between. The DNA for the CDR3 is TGTGCCAGCAGTGAACGTACAGGGTGGGACACCATATATTTT. It is translated as CASSERTGWDTIYF.

The V and J genes are TRBV30 and TRBJ1-1; D not certain. Looked up from germline, CDR1 is GTSNPN and CDR2 is SVGIG (reference sequence). The CDR3 is made up of 15 amino acids. V dropped 0 bases and J dropped 0 bases, with 11 bases sitting between them. The CDR3, as DNA: TGTGCCTGGAGTGTTAGTGGGCAGGTGAACACTGAAGCTTTCTTT. Its translation is CAWSVSGQVNTEAFF.

The J gene is TRBJ2-7, the V gene TRBV13, with 7 bases matching TRBD1. CDR1 is PRHDT, CDR2 FYEKMQ, per germline (reference sequence). J was trimmed by 2 bases and V by 5 bases; bases with no gene match: 9. The CDR3 has 15 residues. The CDR3 DNA follows: TGTGCCAGCAGCCATTCCTGGACAGGAACCTACGAGCAGTACTTC. Its translation: CASSHSWTGTYEQYF.

This clone was seen just once. This rearrangement joins TRBV19 to TRBJ1-1; a possible D gene is TRBD1 (5 bases). Trimming left V 6 bases short and J 1 base short, with 15 bases between. Per the germline V gene, CDR1 is LNHDA and CDR2 is SQIVND (reference sequence). CDR3 size: 15 residues. CDR3 amino acids: CASSPVGGGNTEAFF. CDR3 nucleotides: TGTGCCAGTAGCCCCGTGGGGGGAGGGAACACTGAAGCTTTCTTT.

This chain links TRBV30 with TRBJ2-2; TRBD2 might be the D (5 bases). V was trimmed by 4 bases and J by 7 bases, leaving 13 bases between them. CDR1 and CDR2 from the germline V gene are GTSNPN and SVGIG (reference sequence). The CDR3 runs to 13 residues. The CDR3 is CAWTGILGGELFF. The CDR3 nucleotides are TGTGCCTGGACCGGGATTCTGGGCGGGGAGCTGTTTTTT.

The chain uses TRBV6-2 or TRBV6-3 and TRBJ2-7; no definite D call. Germline V gene data show CDR1 as MNHEY and CDR2 as SVGEGT. This CDR3 is 13 amino acids long. Trimming shortened V by 0 bases and J by 2 bases, and 5 bases separated the two germline ends. The CDR3 region has the DNA TGTGCCAGCAGTTACTCATTAGCCTACGAGCAGTACTTC. This codes for CASSYSLAYEQYF.

This chain links TRBV5-5 with TRBJ1-2, with 10 positions matching TRBD1. The J segment lost 8 bases and the V segment lost 0 bases, leaving 4 bases of the junction unmatched. Germline V gene sequence: CDR1 SGHKS, CDR2 YYEKEE (reference sequence). The CDR3 covers 14 residues. This CDR3 is CASSLGQGAGGYTF. Here the CDR3 DNA reads TGTGCCAGCAGCTTGGGACAGGGGGCCGGGGGCTACACCTTC.

This clone has just a few counts. The rearrangement uses TRBV13 and TRBJ2-1; 8 nucleotides align to TRBD2. Losses at the gene ends were 5 bases for V and 8 bases for J; bases not matched to a gene: 11. Germline V gene data show CDR1 as PRHDT and CDR2 as FYEKMQ (reference sequence). The CDR3 contains 15 residues. The chain's CDR3 is CASSRSGGPWDEQFF. CDR3 nucleotide sequence: TGTGCCAGCAGCCGATCGGGGGGGCCGTGGGATGAGCAGTTCTTC.

This sequence joins TRBV5-1 and TRBJ2-7; 7 bases align to TRBD2. Germline assignment: CDR1 SGHRS and CDR2 YFSETQ. CDR3 length: 17 residues. Trimming removed 4 bases from V and 0 bases from J; junction bases left unmatched: 13. The CDR3 DNA sequence: TGCGCCAGCAGCAGGACCGAAGGACTAGGGATCTCCTACGAGCAGTACTTC. It codes for CASSRTEGLGISYEQYF.

V is TRBV21-1 and J is TRBJ1-2; TRBD1 is the table's D call and was not checked against the DNA. TRBV21-1 is a pseudogene. The CDR3 runs to 18 residues. CDR3 protein: CASSKIRDRSFILYGYTF. Here the CDR3 DNA reads TGTGCCAGCAGCAAAATAAGGGACAGAAGCTTTATTCTCTATGGCTACACCTTC.

This chain links TRBV12-3 or TRBV12-4 with TRBJ2-1; D uncertain. The V gene lost 6 bases and the J gene lost 15 bases, with 18 bases spanning the gap. There are 12 residues in the CDR3. The CDR3, as DNA: TGTGCCAGCAGCACCCAGTTAGGCGGTCTGTTCTTC. It specifies CASSTQLGGLFF.